The text below deals with one T cell receptor beta chain. The data are from a study of blood T cell repertoires in COVID-19. For the study at large: Acute-phase and convalescent COVID-19 samples originated in the United States, Italy and Spain.

CDR1 and CDR2 (germline): MDHEN, SYDVKM. The CDR3 extends over 14 amino acids. Trimming took off 5 bases at V and 3 bases at J, with 11 bases between the two ends. Authors' processing steps: Estimated nucleated cell counts came from reference gene primer amplification. Only in-frame clones appear in the TCRdb table, and some are missing; sequencing was by immunoSEQ multiplex PCR. D and trimming were read from the DNA, whereas the V and J calls and clone size are those reported in that table. In the table there are 75,000 to 95,000 clones, approximately 82% of which are singletons. Sequencing was carried out using peripheral blood. The source of this sequence is a man aged 60-69 years with acute or convalescent COVID-19. The chain employs TRBV28 and TRBJ1-5; D is uncertain. This chain's CDR3 is CASSAYSNNQPQHF. The CDR3 DNA reads as TGTGCCAGCAGTGCATACAGTAACAATCAGCCCCAGCATTTT. The full variable domain, in which reference TRBV28 and TRBJ1-5 provide the parts outside the CDR3, is DVKVTQSSRYLVKRTGEKVFLECVQDMDHENMFWYRQDPGLGLRLIYFSYDVKMKEKGDIPEGYSVSREKKERFSLILESASTNQTSMYLCASSAYSNNQPQHFGDGTRLSIL.